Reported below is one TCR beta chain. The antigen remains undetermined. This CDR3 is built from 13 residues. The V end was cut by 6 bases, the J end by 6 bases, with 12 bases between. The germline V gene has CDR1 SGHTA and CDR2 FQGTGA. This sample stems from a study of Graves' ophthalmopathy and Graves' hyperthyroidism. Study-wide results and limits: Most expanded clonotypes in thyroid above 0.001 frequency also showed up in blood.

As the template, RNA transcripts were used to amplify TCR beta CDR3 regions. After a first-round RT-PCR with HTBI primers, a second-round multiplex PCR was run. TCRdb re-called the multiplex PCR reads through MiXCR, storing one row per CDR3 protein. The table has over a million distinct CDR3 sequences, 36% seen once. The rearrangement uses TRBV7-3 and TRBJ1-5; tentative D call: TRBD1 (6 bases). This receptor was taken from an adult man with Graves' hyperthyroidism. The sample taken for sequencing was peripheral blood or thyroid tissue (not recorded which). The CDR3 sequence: CASSGGHSQPQHF. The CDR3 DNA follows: TGTGCCAGCAGTGGGGGACACTCTCAGCCCCAGCATTTT.